The source of this T cell receptor beta chain is a study of identical twins. Study findings and constraints: Out-of-frame TCR alpha sharing observed in monozygotic twins exceeded model estimates.

Each donor was a healthy Caucasian. TCRdb passed the 5' RACE reads through MiXCR, listing each CDR3 protein once. The sample has about 240,000 distinct CDR3 sequences, approximately 10% seen once. This clonotype was recorded many times. No antigen is known for it. The TCR comes from a man aged 50-59 years in good health. Specimen: memory T cells sorted from blood.

CDR3 sequence reads: CSARVGAGALDEQYF. CDR3 nucleotides: TGCAGTGCTAGAGTAGGCGCGGGGGCTCTGGACGAGCAGTACTTC. The chain couples TRBV20-1 to TRBJ2-7; tentative D call: TRBD2 (7 bases). The length of the CDR3 is 15 residues. The V gene's germline CDR1 is DFQATT and CDR2 SNEGSKA (reference sequence). V was clipped by 1 base and J by 5 bases, with 18 bases between them.